One TCR beta chain is described in this entry. The specificity of this receptor is unknown. Base qualities are not at hand, and no much larger clone is one base apart. The data stem from a study of cytomegalovirus exposure and HLA in healthy donors (dated by TCRdb to 2016 to 2017). Background for the entire study: An earlier analysis of about 530 of the donors reported about 280 Gb of sequence data and about 120 million unique TCR beta sequences obtained from about 200 million T cells. The study was designed to test whether signatures of past pathogen exposure could be identified by cataloging public T cell receptors. To predict cytomegalovirus infection status, the study brought together high-throughput TCR immunosequencing, statistical association of individual TCRs with disease status, and machine learning. Donor age, sex, ethnicity and CMV serostatus were compiled alongside the repertoire data. All discovery cohort repertoires had been generated using a single sequencing platform. Across 300 to 400 genotyped donors of the cohort, an average of 235,054 unique TCR beta nucleotide sequences per donor were sequenced, and approximately 17% of those sequences were non-productive. Both class I and class II loci were covered by HLA typing, at four-digit resolution. A later analysis re-analyzed previously published TCR beta repertoires from 600 to 850 donors and added high-resolution HLA genotyping to study TCR occurrence patterns. The number of donors typed differed by locus, with about 620-630 for A, B, C, DRB1 and DQB1, 522 for DQA1, 600 to 610 for DPA1, and under 490 for DPB1. Because of strong linkage in the cohort, a handful of DR-DQ haplotypes were treated as single units for association and clustering. Besides the first cohort of around 670 subjects, a separate validation cohort made up of roughly 120 different subjects was used. In the later analysis, no new phenotypic data were used to find candidate immune exposures; instead, reliance was placed on TCR beta sequences and their occurrence across donors. Of the 300 to 400 genotyped donors, approximately 82% fell in the genetic ancestry cluster associated with self-reported Caucasian donors. An early release covering just under 650 HLA-typed donors comprised approximately 290 gigabases of sequencing data and roughly 86 million unique TCR sequences. In an earlier analysis of roughly 540 of the donors, high-throughput TCR beta sequencing was used to judge whether each TCR beta V gene segment behaved as functional or pseudogenic. The study used immunosequencing to profile the T cell repertoires of approximately 640 subjects and linked those repertoires to cytomegalovirus serostatus. A later genetic analysis took genome-wide SNP genotypes for about 55% of the roughly 700 donors and used that subset as a discovery cohort.

On the study overall, not on this receptor specifically: In a later analysis, most CMV-associated TCR beta chains were found to appear HLA-restricted, with HLA associations seemingly driven largely by CMV exposure. In this cohort, only TCR beta chains were sequenced, and detectable features were limited by the absence of alpha or paired-chain data. Because counts were too low, roughly 18 rarely observed V segments, including chromosome 9 orphons, were left out of the earlier analysis of roughly 600 of the donors. In a later genetic analysis, a missense DCLRE1C variant was associated with V-gene and J-gene trimming of TCR beta chains, and the association was replicated in an independent cohort. In a later analysis, the rate of TCR association differed among HLA loci, with DRB1 alleles having the most associated TCRs and HLA-C alleles having the fewest. Cytomegalovirus status was reported to be diagnosed by the classifier with high specificity and sensitivity in both the original and validation cohorts. According to the authors, the approach could potentially be generalized to other disease states and immunological phenotypes. Three of the identified cytomegalovirus-associated TCR beta chains were confirmed in vitro to be specific for cytomegalovirus antigens. Some IMGT-functional V segments, including TRBV6-2 and TRBV6-3, could not be told apart with the 87-base-pair reads, so those segments were excluded. While some public TCRs were present in many individuals, most TCR sequences turned up only very rarely across donors. A cluster of highly shared sequence variants was judged likely to represent a technical artifact of the sequencing pipeline. In a later analysis, several top co-occurrence clusters were reported to appear linked to parvovirus B19, influenza, CMV and Epstein-Barr virus. In a later genetic analysis, fewer N-insertions in productive TCRs were reported among donors in an Asian-associated ancestry cluster than the roughly 640-donor mean. A further reported finding was that TCR beta sequences accurately predicted the HLA-A and HLA-B alleles for most subjects in the first cohort. Sequencing depth was assumed to be roughly uniform across donors in the presence/absence analyses, though that assumption may not hold. When HLA alleles, especially DR and DQ, strongly co-occurred, TCR associations were difficult to assign to individual alleles. The only immune exposure information available for the cohort was CMV serostatus. In a later analysis, some 17,000 TCR beta sequences were associated with specific HLA alleles at a false discovery rate of 0.05. In the study, around 150 TCR beta chains were listed as associated with cytomegalovirus. An earlier analysis of approximately 600 of the donors showed that most TCR beta V segments appeared in productive rearrangements either about 87% or about 30% of the time, which broadly matched IMGT annotations. Because HLA typing was unavailable for some donors at each locus, only the typed subset was used in association tests. Correlated functional status among segregating V segments might reflect linkage disequilibrium, but an unknown experimental factor could not be ruled out. Compared with equally common non-associated chains, HLA-associated TCR beta chains in a later analysis were more clonally expanded and had lower generation probabilities.

The CDR3, from cysteine to phenylalanine, totals 16 residues. Only CDR3 DNA remains: 48 bases, in frame from the first base. From the germline V gene, CDR1 is KGHSH and CDR2 is LQKENI. At the junction V is shortened by 3 bases and J by 2 bases; bases outside the gene matches: 8. The method was the immunoSEQ multiplex PCR assay. For the multiplex PCR, a mixture combining 60 forward primers for TCR Vbeta segments and 13 reverse primers for TCR Jbeta segments was used. A multiplex PCR assay on genomic DNA amplified the CDR3 region of rearranged TCR beta genes. The Illumina HiSeq System was used to sequence the amplified TCR beta libraries as 87-base-pair reads. The authors processed their data as follows. In a later analysis, some 80 million unique TCR beta chains were counted across the approximately 670 repertoires, and roughly 11 million of these chains were shared by at least two donors. Raw reads were error-corrected and collapsed into unique sequences by a nearest-neighbor algorithm in which closely related sequences were merged to remove PCR and sequencing errors. CDR3 sequences were aligned to IMGT reference sequences to assign V, D and J gene segments. For a sequence to be retained, at least a six-nucleotide match to both a V gene segment and a J gene segment was required. Rearrangements were classified as productive when the CDR3 lacked stop codons and remained in frame with V and J, and all other rearrangements were classified as non-productive. Following IMGT convention, CDR3 was defined as the stretch from the second conserved V-encoded cysteine to the conserved J-encoded phenylalanine. In an earlier analysis of some 550 of the donors, sequences lacking an unambiguous match to a single V gene segment were excluded. An earlier analysis of almost 600 of the donors classified V segments as functional when productive rearrangements were above 56.7% and as segregating when the standard deviation between donors was above 5%. A statistical classification framework was built for diagnosing cytomegalovirus status from the catalog of TCR beta chain sequences. V and J gene assignment, in a later analysis, came from comparing TCR nucleotide sequences with IMGT/GENE-DB human TR gene sequences. A later analysis assigned CDR3 sequences and most-parsimonious VDJ recombination scenarios with the TCRdist pipeline. A later analysis defined each TCR beta chain by its CDR3 amino acid sequence plus V-gene family, and excluded reads lacking a unique V-gene family. In a later analysis, 450 to 600 highly shared, low-generation-probability nucleotide sequences were removed to address suspected cross-contamination and a sequencing artifact. In a later analysis, a clonal expansion index was calculated for each public chain from normalized within-repertoire ranks of inferred template counts. In a later analysis, generation probabilities were computed with a VDJ recombination model fitted to out-of-frame rearrangements, and the resulting probabilities were checked against IGoR. In a later analysis, hypergeometric tests were used to score TCR-TCR, TCR-HLA and TCR-CMV co-occurrence, with a repertoire-size bias correction applied to TCR pairs. False discovery rates were estimated in a later analysis by permuting HLA or CMV assignments 20 times. In a later analysis, co-occurring TCRs were grouped with DBSCAN, and TCRdist sequence similarity was added when clustering was performed within HLA-allele-positive subsets. For co-occurrence clustering, repertoires with fewer than 30,000 or more than 120,000 public chains were excluded, along with 5 or 6 repertoires with anomalous nucleotide sharing. TCRdb retrieved this table from immuneACCESS and kept in-frame rearrangements only. Not all clones are present; in checked studies, unresolved V genes account for under half, and no reason is known for the remainder. That table supplies the V and J calls and clone size; D and trimming were determined from the DNA. This sample comprises 200,000 to 250,000 clones, 75% to 80% of them detected only once. Clones ranked in the top ten supply more than 1.5% of the sample.

In total, roughly 670 healthy bone marrow donors made up the cohort. At the time of sampling, every cohort member was nominally healthy, though immune exposures that went unrecorded were likely present. The donor tested CMV seronegative, placing the donor among the 300 to 400 seronegative members of the cohort. Every donor gave a peripheral blood sample, and the peripheral blood mononuclear cells from that sample were used for TCR beta sequencing. Genomic DNA was extracted from the blood cell samples with the Qiagen DNeasy Blood Extraction Kit. The V gene is TRBV18 and the J gene is TRBJ1-1, and TRBD1 matches 8 of the central bases. This receptor was identified in a man younger than 35 in good health and CMV-seronegative. Sequencing was done on a sample of PBMCs. The DNA sequence is given as TGTGCCAGCTCACCCGGACAGGGAGGGAGTAACACTGAAGCTTTCTTT. Its product reads: CASSPGQGGSNTEAFF.